The source of this T cell receptor (beta chain) is a study of CD8 T cells in Susac syndrome. Findings and caveats of the study: As acknowledged by the study, its TCR sequencing and HLA analysis included a relatively small number of individuals.

After removal of 5 bases from V and 8 bases from J, the junction contained 10 bases not matched to a gene. Germline values: CDR1 SGHRS, CDR2 YFSETQ. This CDR3 is built from 16 residues. Random-hexamer reverse transcription was applied to roughly 0.5 to 1 ug RNA. Amplification of TCR beta CDR3 by immunoSEQ multiplex PCR spanned 54 Vbeta and 13 Jbeta. TCRdb fed the immunoSEQ multiplex PCR reads into MiXCR, producing one record per CDR3 protein. The top ten hold about 0.094% of the sample, which has about 160,000 distinct CDR3 sequences, roughly 95% seen once. This clonotype was seen just once. Its target is unknown.

The rearrangement links TRBV5-1 to TRBJ2-1, with TRBD2 matching over 13 bases. The sequence came from a human donor with multiple sclerosis. What was sequenced was CD4+ T cells from PBMCs. CDR3 loop: CASSRPGTSGIDEQFF. As DNA, the CDR3 is TGCGCCAGCAGTCGACCCGGGACTAGCGGGATCGATGAGCAGTTCTTC.